This is a list of T cell receptor beta chains from one sample in a study of blood T cells in healthy people across ages. TCRdb used MiXCR to reprocess the 5' RACE reads, holding one entry per CDR3 protein. This table holds hundreds of thousands of distinct CDR3 sequences, approximately 40% found once. Sequencing input: blood. These receptors came from a man at least 80 years old in good health. CDR3s include the opening cysteine and the closing phenylalanine or tryptophan. A D gene is named only where the DNA matches it firmly. Not all rows give a size; the values are once, few, many and, for expanded clones, a class.

cdr3_nt cdr3_aa clone_size d_call j_call v_call
TGTGCCAGCAGCCAATGGACAGGCTCAGAGGCTTTCTTT CASSQWTGSEAFF few TRBD1 TRBJ1-1 TRBV7-2
TGTGCCAGCAGCTTATTAAATGGAGAGACCCAGTACTTC CASSLLNGETQYF - - TRBJ2-5 TRBV7-9
TGTGCCAGCAGCCGTCAGGGACGGAGGGAAAACGAGCAGTACTTC CASSRQGRRENEQYF - - TRBJ2-7 TRBV6-5
TGTGCCAGCAGCATCCTAGGACTAGCGGGAGAGGATACGCAGTATTTT CASSILGLAGEDTQYF few TRBD2 TRBJ2-3 TRBV7-2
TGTGCCAGCAGCTCAAACCTACAGGGACGCCATGGCTACACCTTC CASSSNLQGRHGYTF - - TRBJ1-2 TRBV7-2
TGTGCCAGCAGTTTCATTCAGGCCCTCTCCTATAATTCACCCCTCCACTTT CASSFIQALSYNSPLHF - - TRBJ1-6 TRBV27
TGTGCCAGCAGTCACGGACTAGCGGGAGTGCTTGAGCAGTTCTTC CASSHGLAGVLEQFF - TRBD2 TRBJ2-1 TRBV28
TGCAGCGTCCGTCGGGAGGATAATTCACCCCTCCACTTT CSVRREDNSPLHF - - TRBJ1-6 TRBV29-1
TGTGCCACCAGTGATCCTACGATTGGCAACTATGAGCAGTTCTTC CATSDPTIGNYEQFF - - TRBJ2-1 TRBV24-1
TGCAGCGTTGAGAGCGGGGTATCCTACGAGCAGTACTTC CSVESGVSYEQYF - TRBD2 TRBJ2-7 TRBV29-1
TGTGCCAGCAGTACTGTGTATGAGCAGTTCTTC CASSTVYEQFF many - TRBJ2-1 TRBV2
TGTGCCTGGAGTGCACCGGACAGGGGGAATTCACCCCTCCACTTT CAWSAPDRGNSPLHF - TRBD1 TRBJ1-6 TRBV30
TGCGCCAGCAGCTTGCGGCCAGGGGGCAATGAGCAGTTCTTC CASSLRPGGNEQFF few TRBD1 TRBJ2-1 TRBV5-1
TGTGCCAGCAGCAATAAAACTGAAGCTTTCTTT CASSNKTEAFF many - TRBJ1-1 TRBV12-3/TRBV12-4
TGTGCCAGCAGTACCCGGGTAGCTCAGGGCACAGATACGCAGTATTTT CASSTRVAQGTDTQYF - - TRBJ2-3 TRBV6-5
TGTGCCAGCAGCTTAGCGCGCACAGATACGCAGTATTTT CASSLARTDTQYF many - TRBJ2-3 TRBV7-2
TGTGCCAGCAGCGCCGGGACAGGGGGCTCGGTTGAGCAGTTCTTC CASSAGTGGSVEQFF - TRBD1 TRBJ2-1 TRBV6-1
TGTGCCAGCAGTTACTCGCCCGGGACAGGTTTCTCCTACGAGCAGTACTTC CASSYSPGTGFSYEQYF - TRBD1 TRBJ2-7 TRBV6-2/TRBV6-3
TGCGCCAGCATTTCAGGGGAACGAGAGACCCAGTACTTC CASISGERETQYF - - TRBJ2-5 TRBV10-1
TGCAGTGCTAGGCAACAGACTAACTATGGCTACACCTTC CSARQQTNYGYTF - - TRBJ1-2 TRBV20-1
TGCAGCGTCGGGGACAGGCCAACCGGGGAGCTGTTTTTT CSVGDRPTGELFF few TRBD1 TRBJ2-2 TRBV29-1
TGTGCCAGCAGCTTAGTGGGAGGGGGTGTCAATCAGCCCCAGCATTTT CASSLVGGGVNQPQHF few - TRBJ1-5 TRBV7-2
TGTGCTAGTGGTTTTAGCTCTAGCGGGGGGGTCGATGAGCAGTACTTC CASGFSSSGGVDEQYF - TRBD2 TRBJ2-5 TRBV12-5
TGCGCCAGCAGCTTGGGGACAGATGACTATGGCTACACCTTC CASSLGTDDYGYTF - - TRBJ1-2 TRBV5-1
TGTGCCAGCAGTCCACTCGACAGGGGAGGCAATGAAAAACTGTTTTTT CASSPLDRGGNEKLFF once TRBD1 TRBJ1-4 TRBV27
TGTGCCAGCAGCCAACAGACAGGTCTCAAGGAGACCCAGTACTTC CASSQQTGLKETQYF - - TRBJ2-5 TRBV7-2
TGTGCTAGTGGTTTGGGAAGCCATGCGGATGAGCAGTTCTTC CASGLGSHADEQFF - - TRBJ2-1 TRBV12-5
TGTGCTAGTGGTCCCAATCAGTCCCAGCATTTT CASGPNQSQHF - - TRBJ1-5 TRBV12-5
TGTGCCAGCAGCTTAGCCAGAAATCTTAACTATGGCTACACCTTC CASSLARNLNYGYTF - - TRBJ1-2 TRBV7-2
TGTGCCAGCACGTGGACGAACACTGAAGCTTTCTTT CASTWTNTEAFF - - TRBJ1-1 TRBV6-1
TGCGCCAGCAGCTCCTTGCTTGCTAGCTCCTACGAGCAGTACTTC CASSSLLASSYEQYF - - TRBJ2-7 TRBV4-1
TGTGCCAGCAGCTTAGGGACGTCGGTAGGGACCCAGTACTTC CASSLGTSVGTQYF few - TRBJ2-5 TRBV13
TGTGCCAGCAGCCTTTCGGCAGGGCATAATTCACCCCTCCACTTT CASSLSAGHNSPLHF few - TRBJ1-6 TRBV27
TGTGCCAGCAGTCGGACAGCCCATAATTCACCCCTCCACTTT CASSRTAHNSPLHF - - TRBJ1-6 TRBV2
TGTGCCAGCAGCTTAGTCGGGACAGGGGAGGAAAAACTGTTTTTT CASSLVGTGEEKLFF - TRBD1 TRBJ1-4 TRBV7-2
TGCAGTGCCACCGGGGACAGAAATTACAATGAGCAGTACTTC CSATGDRNYNEQYF - TRBD1 TRBJ2-7 TRBV20-1
TGTGCCAGCAGCGCCCGGACTAGCGGGATAGGAATGCAGTTCTTC CASSARTSGIGMQFF few TRBD2 TRBJ2-1 TRBV7-2
TGCAGCGTTGGTAAAGGGGGCCAGCAAGGTACGCAGTATTTT CSVGKGGQQGTQYF - TRBD1 TRBJ2-3 TRBV29-1
TGTGCCAGCAAAGTTGACAGACTCACAGATACGCAGTATTTT CASKVDRLTDTQYF few - TRBJ2-3 TRBV2